These 2 T cell receptor beta chains came from one sample sequenced in a study of cytomegalovirus exposure and HLA in healthy donors. A multiplex PCR was run with 60 Vbeta primers and 13 Jbeta primers. Measured with immunoSEQ multiplex PCR; TCRdb has only the in-frame clones, and not every one. The sample comprises some 150,000 clones, approximately 80% of which are singletons, and approximately 5.7% rests with the top ten. The sequencing sample was made of PBMCs. These receptors came from a man aged 30 to 45 in good health and CMV-seropositive.

The chain carries TRBV6-6 and TRBJ2-5; possibly TRBD1 for D (5 bases). V was cut by 6 bases and J by 2 bases, with 7 bases left in between. The germline CDR1 and CDR2 sequences are MNHNY and SVGAGI (reference sequence). The CDR3 is 12 amino acids. As DNA, the CDR3 is TGTGCCAGCAGCCCAGGGCAAGAGACCCAGTACTTC. Protein: CASSPGQETQYF.

The chain combines TRBV10-3 with TRBJ2-2; D is uncertain. CDR3 length: 16 amino acids. Trimming left V 4 bases short and J 3 bases short, with 15 bases between. Per the germline V gene, CDR1 is ENHRY and CDR2 is SYGVKD. CDR3 DNA sequence: TGTGCCATCAGTGCCCTCTCCCACGAGGACACCGGGGAGCTGTTTTTT. Its protein product is CAISALSHEDTGELFF.